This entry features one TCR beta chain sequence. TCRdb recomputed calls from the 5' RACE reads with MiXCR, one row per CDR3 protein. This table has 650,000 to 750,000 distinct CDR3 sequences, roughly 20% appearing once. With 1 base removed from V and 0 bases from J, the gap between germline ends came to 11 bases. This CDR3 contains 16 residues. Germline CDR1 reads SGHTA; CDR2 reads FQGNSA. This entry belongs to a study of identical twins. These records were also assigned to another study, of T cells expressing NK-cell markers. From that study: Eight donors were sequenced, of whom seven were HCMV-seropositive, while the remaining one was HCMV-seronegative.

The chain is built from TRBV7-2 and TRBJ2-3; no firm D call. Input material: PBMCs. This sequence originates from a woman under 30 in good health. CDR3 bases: TGTGCCAGCAGCTTAGTTTTTTTAGGGAGCACAGATACGCAGTATTTT. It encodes CASSLVFLGSTDTQYF.